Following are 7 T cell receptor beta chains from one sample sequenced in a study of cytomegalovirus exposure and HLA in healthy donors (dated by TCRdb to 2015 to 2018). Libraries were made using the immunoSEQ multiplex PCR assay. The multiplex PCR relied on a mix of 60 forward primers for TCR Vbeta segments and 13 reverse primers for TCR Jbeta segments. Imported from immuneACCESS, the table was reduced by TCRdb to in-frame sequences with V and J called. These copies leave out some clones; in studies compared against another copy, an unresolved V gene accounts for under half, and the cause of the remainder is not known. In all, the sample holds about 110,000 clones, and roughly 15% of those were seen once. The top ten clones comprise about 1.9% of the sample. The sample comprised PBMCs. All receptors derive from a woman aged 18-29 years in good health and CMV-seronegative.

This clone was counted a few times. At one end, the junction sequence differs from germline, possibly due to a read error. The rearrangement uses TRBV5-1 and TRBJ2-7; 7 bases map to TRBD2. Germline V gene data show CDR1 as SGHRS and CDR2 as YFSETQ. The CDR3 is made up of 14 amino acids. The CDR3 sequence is CASSLGSSGYEQYF. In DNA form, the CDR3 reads TGCGCCAGCAGTTTGGGGTCTAGCGGATACGAGCAGTACTTC.

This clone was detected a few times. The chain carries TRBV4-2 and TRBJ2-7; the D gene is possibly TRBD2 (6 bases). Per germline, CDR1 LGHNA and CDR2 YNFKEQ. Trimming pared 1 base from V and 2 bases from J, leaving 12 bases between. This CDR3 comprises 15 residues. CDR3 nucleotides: TGTGCCAGCAGCCAAGGAGTAGCGGACCCCTACGAGCAGTACTTC. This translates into CASSQGVADPYEQYF.

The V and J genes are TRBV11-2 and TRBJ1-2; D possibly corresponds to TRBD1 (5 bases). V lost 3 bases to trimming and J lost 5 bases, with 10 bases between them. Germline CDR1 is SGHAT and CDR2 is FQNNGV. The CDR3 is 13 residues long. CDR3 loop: CASSFGRAYGYTF. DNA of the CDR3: TGTGCCAGCAGCTTTGGCAGGGCTTATGGCTACACCTTC. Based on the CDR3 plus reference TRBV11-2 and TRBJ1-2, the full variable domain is EAGVAQSPRYKIIEKRQSVAFWCNPISGHATLYWYQQILGQGPKLLIQFQNNGVVDDSQLPKDRFSAERLKGVDSTLKIQPAKLEDSAVYLCASSFGRAYGYTFGSGTRLTVV.

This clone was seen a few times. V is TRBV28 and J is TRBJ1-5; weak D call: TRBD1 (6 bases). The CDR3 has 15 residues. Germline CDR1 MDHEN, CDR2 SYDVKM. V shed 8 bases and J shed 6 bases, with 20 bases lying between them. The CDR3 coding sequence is TGTGCCAGCCTAGGGGGAGGGTTAGGAAGTCAGCCCCAGCATTTT. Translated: CASLGGGLGSQPQHF.

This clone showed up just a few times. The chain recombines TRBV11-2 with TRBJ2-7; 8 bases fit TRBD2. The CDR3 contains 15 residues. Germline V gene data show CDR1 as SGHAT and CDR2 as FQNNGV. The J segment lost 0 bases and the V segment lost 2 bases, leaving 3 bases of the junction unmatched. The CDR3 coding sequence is TGTGCCAGCAGCTTATCTAGCGGGCCCTCCTACGAGCAGTACTTC. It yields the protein CASSLSSGPSYEQYF.

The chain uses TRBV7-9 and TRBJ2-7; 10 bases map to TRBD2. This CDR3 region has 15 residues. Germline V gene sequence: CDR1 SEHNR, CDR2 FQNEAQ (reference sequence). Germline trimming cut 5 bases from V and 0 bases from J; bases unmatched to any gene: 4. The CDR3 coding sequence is TGTGCCAGCAGCACTACTAGCGGGACCTCCTACGAGCAGTACTTC. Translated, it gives CASSTTSGTSYEQYF.

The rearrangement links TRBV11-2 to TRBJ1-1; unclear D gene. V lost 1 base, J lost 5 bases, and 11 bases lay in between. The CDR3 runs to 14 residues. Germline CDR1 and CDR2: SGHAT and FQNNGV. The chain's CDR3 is CASSLVRGWTEAFF. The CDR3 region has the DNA TGTGCCAGCAGCTTAGTACGGGGATGGACTGAAGCTTTCTTT. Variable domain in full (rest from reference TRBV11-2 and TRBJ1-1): EAGVAQSPRYKIIEKRQSVAFWCNPISGHATLYWYQQILGQGPKLLIQFQNNGVVDDSQLPKDRFSAERLKGVDSTLKIQPAKLEDSAVYLCASSLVRGWTEAFFGQGTRLTVV.